This paragraph reports one TCR beta chain. Method: immunoSEQ multiplex PCR; TCRdb's copy keeps in-frame clones and lacks some. The repertoire has 150,000 to 200,000 clones, approximately 87% of them found once; the top ten carry roughly 1.3%. The CDR3 totals 17 residues. This record comes from a study of cytomegalovirus exposure and HLA in healthy donors. This sequence was found in a woman in her twenties or thirties in good health and CMV-seronegative. The sequenced sample was PBMCs. The chain is built from TRBV21-1 and TRBJ2-7; the table's D gene call, TRBD1, was not cross checked with the DNA. TRBV21-1 is marked as a pseudogene. The CDR3 DNA sequence: TGTGCCAGCAGCAAAAAAGCATCGGGACAGAGCTCCTACGAGCAGTACTTC. Its protein is CASSKKASGQSSYEQYF.